Presented here are 22 T cell receptor beta chains from one specimen sequenced in a study of T cell clonotyping in hematopoietic cell transplantation. The time point is: recipient sample about 28 days before transplant, after cytoreduction. Using immunoSEQ multiplex PCR, the repertoire was profiled, and TCRdb retains in-frame clones only, with some absent. The data hold tens of thousands of clones, with about 95% observed a single time. The starting material was peripheral blood mononuclear cells, obtained before stem cell transplant. The receptors originated from a woman between 45 and 60 years old with acute myeloid leukemia. Some clones in this sample may be carry-over from other donors' samples.

This chain joins TRBV9 and TRBJ2-2; the D is unclear. The CDR3 length is 12 residues. CDR1 is SGDLS and CDR2 is YYNGEE in the germline V gene. V dropped 0 bases and J dropped 7 bases, with 4 bases sitting between them. CDR3 residues: CASSVEIGELFF. The CDR3 nucleotides read TGTGCCAGCAGCGTAGAGATCGGGGAGCTGTTTTTT.

This clone was counted once. This chain uses TRBV11-2 with TRBJ1-1; unclear D gene. V lost 9 bases to trimming and J lost 3 bases, with 11 bases between them. Germline V gene sequence: CDR1 SGHAT, CDR2 FQNNGV. The CDR3 runs 12 residues. In nucleotides, the CDR3 is TGTGCCAGTTCTAGGTCCGACACTGAAGCTTTCTTT. It yields the protein CASSRSDTEAFF.

The chain employs TRBV4-1 and TRBJ1-4; no reliable D call. The CDR3 has 16 amino acids. CDR1 is MGHRA, CDR2 YSYEKL, per germline. Trimming took off 0 bases at V and 4 bases at J, with 12 bases between the two ends. CDR3: CASSQDGAPGNEKLFF. In nucleotides, the CDR3 is TGCGCCAGCAGCCAAGATGGTGCCCCAGGTAATGAAAAACTGTTTTTT.

This clone was recorded only once. The chain uses TRBV29-1 and TRBJ2-1; D gene uncertain. Trimming left V 6 bases short and J 8 bases short, with 11 bases between. Germline V CDR1 and CDR2: SQVTM, ANQGSEA. The CDR3 is 11 amino acids. CDR3 in DNA: TGCAGCGTCCAGAATTGGGATGAGCAGTTCTTC. This gives the protein CSVQNWDEQFF.

The V and J genes are TRBV10-1 and TRBJ2-2; perhaps TRBD1 as D (6 bases). The V gene lost 10 bases and the J gene lost 5 bases, with 14 bases spanning the gap. Per germline, CDR1 WNHNN and CDR2 SYGVQD (reference sequence). The CDR3 is made up of 13 amino acids. The DNA for the CDR3 is TGCGCCACCATGAGAGGGGGAACCGGGGAGCTGTTTTTT. It codes for CATMRGGTGELFF.

Only one count was recorded for this clone. The J gene is TRBJ1-2, the V gene TRBV5-6, with a possible D match to TRBD1 (6 bases). V was pared by 2 bases and J by 8 bases, with 16 bases between. Germline V lookup: CDR1 SGHDT, CDR2 YYEEEE. This CDR3 comprises 14 residues. The CDR3 DNA reads as TGTGCCAGCAGCTTCCAGCCGACTACAGGGGGCTACACCTTC. This encodes CASSFQPTTGGYTF.

The chain couples TRBV19 to TRBJ1-1, with unresolved D. Trimming removed 4 bases from V and 0 bases from J, with 15 bases in between. Germline CDR1 is LNHDA and CDR2 is SQIVND (reference sequence). The CDR3 covers 16 residues. CDR3 loop: CASSKKKTEMNTEAFF. The CDR3 DNA reads as TGTGCCAGTAGTAAGAAAAAAACAGAAATGAACACTGAAGCTTTCTTT.

The chain uses TRBV2 and TRBJ1-2; D is undetermined. CDR1 SNHLY and CDR2 FYNNEI come from the germline V gene. The CDR3 totals 13 residues. Trimming shortened V by 4 bases and J by 3 bases, and 9 bases separated the two germline ends. This chain's CDR3 is CASSVSRYYGYTF. CDR3 nucleotide sequence: TGTGCCAGCAGTGTGTCCAGGTACTATGGCTACACCTTC.

The J gene is TRBJ1-1, the V gene TRBV7-8; D not resolved. The V end was cut by 1 base, the J end by 11 bases, with 8 bases between. CDR1 SGHVS and CDR2 FQNEAQ come from the germline V gene. The CDR3 length is 11 residues. The CDR3 here is CASSLGRWAFF. The DNA for the CDR3 is TGTGCCAGCAGCTTAGGCCGCTGGGCTTTCTTT.

The gene calls are TRBV7-2 and TRBJ1-1, with D uncertain. CDR1 and CDR2 from the germline V gene are SGHTA and FQGNSA. The V gene lost 2 bases and the J gene lost 11 bases, with 9 bases spanning the gap. The CDR3 has 11 amino acids. The CDR3 bases are TGTGCCAGCAGCTTACGATACGAGGCTTTCTTT. It yields the protein CASSLRYEAFF.

J is TRBJ2-1 and V is TRBV4-2; 7 nucleotides agree with TRBD1. Looked up from germline, CDR1 is LGHNA and CDR2 is YNFKEQ. The CDR3 is 15 amino acids. The V segment lost 3 bases and the J segment 4 bases; nucleotides outside the gene matches: 6. The DNA of the CDR3 is TGTGCCAGCAGCCAGGGCCGGGACAGTTACAATGAGCAGTTCTTC. This translates into CASSQGRDSYNEQFF.

V gene TRBV5-6 combines with J gene TRBJ1-1, with D unresolved. The CDR3 length is 15 residues. Germline lookup yields CDR1 SGHDT and CDR2 YYEEEE. V was shortened by 5 bases and J by 5 bases, with 19 bases between the two germline ends. CDR3 DNA sequence: TGTGCCAGCAGTTGGGATCGTCCCTCTGGGACTGAAGCTTTCTTT. Translated: CASSWDRPSGTEAFF.

The J gene is TRBJ2-7, the V gene TRBV5-4; 11 nucleotides line up with TRBD2. The ends lost 4 bases at V and 1 base at J; junction bases unmatched: 4. The germline CDR1 and CDR2 sequences are SGHNT and YYREEE (reference sequence). This CDR3 contains 15 residues. The CDR3 bases are TGTGCCAGCAGCGTCGGGACTAGCGGTTCCTACGAGCAGTACTTC. Translated, it gives CASSVGTSGSYEQYF. The full variable domain, with the rest looked up from reference TRBV5-4 and TRBJ2-7, is ETGVTQSPTHLIKTRGQQVTLRCSSQSGHNTVSWYQQALGQGPQFIFQYYREEENGRGNFPPRFSGLQFPNYSSELNVNALELDDSALYLCASSVGTSGSYEQYFGPGTRLTVT.

The gene calls are TRBV2 and TRBJ2-5; 10 bases match TRBD2. J lost 4 bases, V lost 7 bases, and 3 bases had no gene match. Per germline, CDR1 SNHLY and CDR2 FYNNEI. This CDR3 is built from 13 residues. The CDR3 here is CASTGLALETQYF. The CDR3 coding sequence is TGTGCCAGCACGGGACTAGCGCTAGAGACCCAGTACTTC.

Here the CDR3 DNA reads TGTGCCAGCAGTTTACGGGTCACAGATACGCAGTATTTT. Translation: CASSLRVTDTQYF. This chain joins TRBV27 and TRBJ2-3, with D unresolved. CDR3 size: 13 residues. V was clipped by 2 bases and J by 2 bases, with 5 bases between them. CDR1 is MNHEY, CDR2 SMNVEV, per germline (reference sequence).

The rearrangement joins TRBV30 to TRBJ1-5, with D hard to call. In germline, CDR1 is GTSNPN, CDR2 SVGIG (reference sequence). There are 15 residues in the CDR3. Trimming shortened V by 3 bases and J by 2 bases, and 14 bases separated the two germline ends. The CDR3 DNA is TGTGCCTGGAGCTCCGGATCAAGCGGCAATCAGCCCCAGCATTTT. Its translation: CAWSSGSSGNQPQHF.

This sequence joins TRBV6-6 and TRBJ1-5; no definite D call. V gave up 2 bases and J gave up 4 bases, with 6 bases separating them. Germline lookup yields CDR1 MNHNY and CDR2 SVGAGI (reference sequence). The CDR3 extends over 13 amino acids. CDR3 coding DNA: TGTGCCAGCAGTTACGGAGTTAATCAGCCCCAGCATTTT. This codes for CASSYGVNQPQHF.

The chain couples TRBV10-3 to TRBJ1-5; D unclear. This CDR3 is built from 13 residues. Germline lookup yields CDR1 ENHRY and CDR2 SYGVKD. V lost 0 bases and J 7 bases, leaving 7 bases between the germline ends. The CDR3 loop is CAISESTVQPQHF. The CDR3 region has the DNA TGTGCCATCAGTGAGTCGACGGTGCAGCCCCAGCATTTT.

The chain couples TRBV7-9 to TRBJ2-6; D call uncertain. V lost 4 bases and J lost 4, with 11 bases in between. This CDR3 comprises 15 residues. From germline, CDR1 is SEHNR and CDR2 FQNEAQ (reference sequence). The CDR3 is CASSSDGLGANVLTF. The DNA for the CDR3 is TGTGCCAGCAGCTCGGACGGCCTCGGGGCCAACGTCCTGACTTTC.

The chain recombines TRBV5-1 with TRBJ1-1; D gene ambiguous. The CDR3 loop spans 16 amino acids. Germline V gene lookup returns CDR1 SGHRS and CDR2 YFSETQ. Trimming removed 0 bases at V and 0 bases at J, with 12 bases between. The CDR3 region has the DNA TGCGCCAGCAGCTTGGGGGTTCTACCAATGAACACTGAAGCTTTCTTT. This codes for CASSLGVLPMNTEAFF. The full variable domain, in which reference TRBV5-1 and TRBJ1-1 provide the parts outside the CDR3, is KAGVTQTPRYLIKTRGQQVTLSCSPISGHRSVSWYQQTPGQGLQFLFEYFSETQRNKGNFPGRFSGRQFSNSRSEMNVSTLELGDSALYLCASSLGVLPMNTEAFFGQGTRLTVV.

The genes are TRBV7-9 and TRBJ2-7; the D is unclear. Trimming left V 5 bases short and J 2 bases short, with 10 bases between. The germline V gene has CDR1 SEHNR and CDR2 FQNEAQ (reference sequence). CDR3 length equals 13 residues. The CDR3 DNA sequence: TGTGCCAGCAGCCCACAGTCCCCCTACGAGCAGTACTTC. It yields the protein CASSPQSPYEQYF.

The chain couples TRBV5-1 to TRBJ2-5; possibly TRBD1 for D (6 bases). The V end was cut by 4 bases, the J end by 1 base, with 17 bases between. The CDR3 runs to 16 residues. Per germline, CDR1 SGHRS and CDR2 YFSETQ. CDR3 nucleotide sequence: TGCGCCAGCAGCCTACTCCCACGACAGGCCCAAGAGACCCAGTACTTC. Amino acids: CASSLLPRQAQETQYF.